The 30 T cell receptor beta chains reported below all come from one sample, sequenced in a study of lymphopenia after photon versus proton radiotherapy. Measured with immunoSEQ multiplex PCR; TCRdb has only the in-frame clones, and not every one. This table has 45,000 to 65,000 clones, about four fifths appearing once. The input for sequencing was peripheral blood, taken from a patient treated with photon-based radiotherapy. Source of these receptors: a man aged 50 to 60 with gastric cancer.

Only one count was recorded for this clone. The rearrangement uses TRBV29-1 and TRBJ1-1, with 7 bases aligning to TRBD1. The CDR3 runs to 14 residues. J gave up 1 base and V 4 bases, and 6 bases lay outside the gene matches. The germline CDR1 and CDR2 sequences are SQVTM and ANQGSEA. In nucleotides, the CDR3 is TGCAGCGTTGGGATAGGGACAGCGAACACTGAAGCTTTCTTT. Its protein is CSVGIGTANTEAFF.

The CDR3 here is CASSPNEHEQYF. The CDR3 region has the DNA TGCGCCAGCAGCCCAAATGAGCACGAGCAGTACTTC. This rearrangement joins TRBV5-1 to TRBJ2-7; D unclear. V lost 4 bases to trimming and J lost 5 bases, with 10 bases between them. The germline gives CDR1 SGHRS, CDR2 YFSETQ. There are 12 residues in the CDR3.

The rearrangement links TRBV7-3 to TRBJ2-7, with 11 nucleotides matching TRBD1. V shed 2 bases and J 5 bases; nucleotides not matched to a gene: 2. The CDR3 contains 14 residues. From germline, CDR1 is SGHTA and CDR2 FQGTGA. The CDR3 coding sequence is TGTGCCAGCAGCTTAGGACAGGGGGCGAACGAGCAGTACTTC. Translation: CASSLGQGANEQYF.

The J gene is TRBJ2-1, the V gene TRBV6-1; maybe TRBD1 (5 bases). The CDR3 is made up of 13 amino acids. The V end lost 1 base, the J end lost 9 bases, and 10 bases lay between the germline ends. Germline V lookup: CDR1 MNHNS, CDR2 SASEGT. The CDR3 DNA reads TGTGCCAGCAGTGAAGTTATCAGGGTTGAGCAGTTCTTC. Translation: CASSEVIRVEQFF.

A few counts support this clone. This chain connects TRBV4-1 to TRBJ1-1, with D uncertain. The CDR3 contains 14 residues. The germline CDR1 and CDR2 sequences are MGHRA and YSYEKL. V dropped 3 bases and J dropped 1 base, with 9 bases sitting between them. The CDR3 coding sequence is TGCGCCAGCAGCCATGGAATTTCGAACACTGAAGCTTTCTTT. Amino acids: CASSHGISNTEAFF.

The chain links TRBV10-3 to TRBJ2-1; 8 bases are a match to TRBD1. There are 15 residues in the CDR3. Trimming removed 0 bases from V and 6 bases from J; junction bases left unmatched: 4. CDR1 ENHRY and CDR2 SYGVKD come from the germline V gene. This CDR3 is CAISESGRGPNEQFF. CDR3 bases: TGTGCCATCAGTGAGTCGGGCAGGGGGCCCAATGAGCAGTTCTTC.

CDR3 loop: CASSRRLNNEQFF. CDR3 nucleotide sequence: TGTGCCAGCAGTCGTAGACTAAACAATGAGCAGTTCTTC. The chain recombines TRBV7-8 with TRBJ2-1, with D possibly matching TRBD2 (5 bases). Trimming removed 6 bases at V and 5 bases at J, with 11 bases between. The CDR3 covers 13 residues. Germline CDR1 SGHVS, CDR2 FQNEAQ.

The chain has TRBV5-1 and TRBJ1-1, with unresolved D. V lost 4 bases to trimming and J lost 0 bases, with 10 bases between them. Germline V gene lookup returns CDR1 SGHRS and CDR2 YFSETQ. The CDR3 is made up of 14 amino acids. The CDR3 nucleotides read TGCGCCAGCAGCCAGCGGGAGCTGAACACTGAAGCTTTCTTT. As protein: CASSQRELNTEAFF. The full variable domain, with the rest looked up from reference TRBV5-1 and TRBJ1-1, is KAGVTQTPRYLIKTRGQQVTLSCSPISGHRSVSWYQQTPGQGLQFLFEYFSETQRNKGNFPGRFSGRQFSNSRSEMNVSTLELGDSALYLCASSQRELNTEAFFGQGTRLTVV.

This rearrangement joins TRBV21-1 to TRBJ2-1; the table's D call, TRBD1, was not checked against the DNA. TRBV21-1 counts as a pseudogene. The CDR3 contains 16 residues. The CDR3 reads CASSMGGQGEVNEQFF. For the CDR3, the DNA is TGTGCCAGCAGCATGGGTGGGCAGGGGGAGGTCAATGAGCAGTTCTTC.

The chain uses TRBV9 and TRBJ2-1; tentatively, D is TRBD2 (6 bases). Germline lookup yields CDR1 SGDLS and CDR2 YYNGEE. V was cut by 0 bases and J by 4 bases, with 11 bases left in between. CDR3 length: 15 residues. In nucleotides, the CDR3 is TGTGCCAGCAGCGTAGAGGGCGGGGCTTACAATGAGCAGTTCTTC. Translation: CASSVEGGAYNEQFF.

V is TRBV4-3 and J is TRBJ2-2; D remains ambiguous. There are 16 residues in the CDR3. Germline CDR1 and CDR2: LGHNA and YSLEER. Trimming took 1 base from V and 4 from J, leaving 13 bases between them. The CDR3 spells CASSQGQGSATGELFF. The DNA of the CDR3 is TGCGCCAGCAGCCAAGGACAAGGGTCGGCCACCGGGGAGCTGTTTTTT.

The chain carries TRBV7-2 and TRBJ1-1; D might be TRBD1 (5 bases). Germline CDR1 and CDR2: SGHTA and FQGNSA. The ends were cut back, 4 bases at V and 7 bases at J, with 19 bases in the middle. The CDR3 consists of 15 residues. CDR3 bases: TGTGCCAGCAGCTCTTCAGGGAAGGGGAAGAATGAAGCTTTCTTT. The encoded protein is CASSSSGKGKNEAFF.

The chain employs TRBV5-4 and TRBJ1-4, with D uncertain. Germline loops: CDR1 SGHNT, CDR2 YYREEE (reference sequence). V dropped 0 bases and J dropped 5 bases, with 11 bases sitting between them. There are 15 residues in the CDR3. The CDR3 is CASSLGPTTNEKLFF. The CDR3 DNA reads TGTGCCAGCAGCTTGGGGCCAACTACCAATGAAAAACTGTTTTTT.

V usage is TRBV5-1 and J usage is TRBJ2-3, with 16 bases that match TRBD2. V dropped 1 base and J dropped 5; count of bases not matched to a gene: 7. The V gene's germline CDR1 is SGHRS and CDR2 YFSETQ. The CDR3 runs 18 residues. In DNA, the CDR3 is TGCGCCAGCAGCTTGACCGGGACTAGCGGGAGGGCCGGAGATACGCAGTATTTT. Its protein is CASSLTGTSGRAGDTQYF.

A single count supports this clone. The V gene is TRBV29-1, the J gene TRBJ1-4; D is perhaps TRBD1 (6 bases). In germline, CDR1 is SQVTM, CDR2 ANQGSEA. This CDR3 is built from 14 residues. Trimming removed 3 bases from V and 2 bases from J, with 10 bases in between. Here the CDR3 DNA reads TGCAGCGTTGAGTTGGGGGGCACTAATGAAAAACTGTTTTTT. The encoded protein is CSVELGGTNEKLFF.

The CDR3 sequence is CASSPGTAYGYTF. CDR3 DNA: TGTGCCAGCAGCCCCGGGACTGCCTATGGCTACACCTTC. V and J are TRBV7-8 and TRBJ1-2; a possible D gene is TRBD1 (5 bases). The CDR3 totals 13 residues. Trimming took 5 bases from V and 4 from J, leaving 11 bases between them. CDR1 is SGHVS, CDR2 FQNEAQ, per germline. Variable domain in full (rest from reference TRBV7-8 and TRBJ1-2): GAGVSQSPRYKVAKRGQDVALRCDPISGHVSLFWYQQALGQGPEFLTYFQNEAQLDKSGLPSDRFFAERPEGSVSTLKIQRTQQEDSAVYLCASSPGTAYGYTFGSGTRLTVV.

The J gene is TRBJ2-3, the V gene TRBV6-5; either TRBD1 or TRBD2 may supply D (5 bases each). The CDR3 covers 12 residues. CDR1 and CDR2 from the germline V gene are MNHEY and SVGAGI. V lost 6 bases and J 1 base, leaving 5 bases between the germline ends. Here the CDR3 DNA reads TGTGCCAGCAGGGGGGGCACAGATACGCAGTATTTT. Encoded protein: CASRGGTDTQYF.

This clone occurred once. V usage is TRBV28 and J usage is TRBJ2-1; TRBD1 matches at 8 bases. Germline CDR1 and CDR2: MDHEN and SYDVKM. V lost 7 bases, J lost 6 bases, and 5 bases stayed unmatched. The CDR3 extends over 13 amino acids. CDR3 region: CASTITGGNEQFF. Written as DNA, the CDR3 is TGTGCCAGCACCATTACAGGGGGCAATGAGCAGTTCTTC.

This clone showed up just once. The chain has TRBV7-2 and TRBJ2-1; 7 bases map to TRBD1. Looked up from germline, CDR1 is SGHTA and CDR2 is FQGNSA. The CDR3 spans 13 residues. Trimming took 1 base from V and 9 from J; bases not matched to a gene: 3. The CDR3 DNA sequence: TGTGCCAGCAGCTTAGAGGGGGCCAGTGAGCAGTTCTTC. As protein: CASSLEGASEQFF.

The V call is TRBV29-1, the J call TRBJ1-2; D call uncertain. The V end lost 1 base, the J end lost 4 bases, and 7 bases lay between the germline ends. The CDR3 length is 12 residues. Germline-derived CDR1 and CDR2 are SQVTM and ANQGSEA. CDR3 bases: TGCAGCGTTGAAGGCCTGTCCTATGGCTACACCTTC. Translating it yields CSVEGLSYGYTF. Filled out from reference TRBV29-1 and TRBJ1-2, the complete variable domain reads SAVISQKPSRDICQRGTSLTIQCQVDSQVTMMFWYRQQPGQSLTLIATANQGSEATYESGFVIDKFPISRPNLTFSTLTVSNMSPEDSSIYLCSVEGLSYGYTFGSGTRLTVV.

This clone was counted between two and nine times. V usage is TRBV30 and J usage is TRBJ2-5; 14 nucleotides match TRBD2. This CDR3 is built from 15 residues. The V segment lost 8 bases and the J segment 1 base; nucleotides outside the gene matches: 6. Germline loops: CDR1 GTSNPN, CDR2 SVGIG (reference sequence). The CDR3 loop reads CARTSGRPGQETQYF. The CDR3 coding sequence is TGTGCCCGGACTAGCGGGAGGCCAGGCCAAGAGACCCAGTACTTC.

The chain carries TRBV6-5 and TRBJ2-5; maybe TRBD1 (6 bases). The CDR3 loop spans 13 amino acids. V was trimmed by 5 bases and J by 4 bases, leaving 11 bases between them. Germline loops: CDR1 MNHEY, CDR2 SVGAGI. CDR3 sequence: CASSHRDGETQYF. In DNA, the CDR3 is TGTGCCAGCAGTCACAGGGATGGAGAGACCCAGTACTTC.

This rearrangement joins TRBV6-1 to TRBJ2-2, with TRBD2 identical over 9 bases. The germline V gene encodes CDR1 MNHNS and CDR2 SASEGT. The CDR3 is made up of 17 amino acids. V lost 4 bases, J lost 8 bases, and 14 bases stayed unmatched. CDR3 bases: TGTGCCAGCAGTGGACGGACTAGCGCTCGAGCGGGGGGGGAGCTGTTTTTT. Its protein is CASSGRTSARAGGELFF.

V and J are TRBV20-1 and TRBJ2-3, with D perhaps given as TRBD1 or TRBD2 (5 bases each). V was clipped by 6 bases and J by 8 bases, with 12 bases between them. CDR1 is DFQATT, CDR2 SNEGSKA, per germline (reference sequence). This CDR3 region has 11 residues. The CDR3 DNA reads TGCAGTGCAGAAACCGGGACTACGCAGTATTTT. The encoded protein is CSAETGTTQYF.

The chain joins TRBV28 to TRBJ2-7, with 11 bases that match TRBD2. The germline V gene encodes CDR1 MDHEN and CDR2 SYDVKM. The CDR3 runs to 18 residues. The V segment lost 6 bases and the J segment 2 bases; nucleotides outside the gene matches: 15. CDR3 amino acids: CASREEQWLGLAAYEQYF. CDR3 DNA sequence: TGTGCCAGCAGAGAAGAACAATGGTTGGGACTAGCGGCCTACGAGCAGTACTTC.

This clone was detected only once. This rearrangement joins TRBV7-9 to TRBJ2-1; D uncertain. Trimming stripped 5 bases from V and 7 bases from J, with 15 bases between. The CDR3 extends over 14 amino acids. Germline V gene data show CDR1 as SEHNR and CDR2 as FQNEAQ (reference sequence). CDR3 residues: CASSPTIVPNEQFF. The CDR3 DNA follows: TGTGCCAGCAGCCCGACAATTGTACCGAATGAGCAGTTCTTC.

The chain links TRBV4-1 to TRBJ1-2; 9 bases agree with TRBD1. The CDR3 is made up of 14 amino acids. V shed 1 base and J 7 bases; nucleotides not matched to a gene: 4. Germline CDR1 MGHRA, CDR2 YSYEKL. As DNA, the CDR3 is TGCGCCAGCAGCCAAGGGGACAGGGACCTTGGCTACACCTTC. Protein: CASSQGDRDLGYTF.

This chain links TRBV7-8 with TRBJ2-3, with D possibly matching TRBD2 (5 bases). The CDR3 has 17 amino acids. Germline CDR1 is SGHVS and CDR2 is FQNEAQ. V gave up 2 bases and J gave up 2 bases, with 17 bases separating them. CDR3 protein: CASSLRGGRRNTDTQYF. The CDR3 DNA sequence: TGTGCCAGCAGCTTACGAGGAGGCCGGAGAAACACAGATACGCAGTATTTT.

The CDR3 sequence is CASSPETGLMNTEAFF. CDR3 sequence (DNA): TGTGCCAGCTCACCAGAAACGGGCCTCATGAACACTGAAGCTTTCTTT. The chain links TRBV18 to TRBJ1-1; no definite D call. CDR1 is KGHSH, CDR2 LQKENI, per germline. This CDR3 is built from 16 residues. V lost 2 bases, J lost 0 bases, and 13 bases lay in between.

This rearrangement joins TRBV9 to TRBJ2-7, with D possibly being TRBD2 (6 bases). The length of the CDR3 is 15 residues. Trimming shortened V by 1 base and J by 0 bases, and 11 bases separated the two germline ends. Per the germline V gene, CDR1 is SGDLS and CDR2 is YYNGEE. CDR3 coding DNA: TGTGCCAGCAGCGTACGGGGGACCAGCTCCTACGAGCAGTACTTC. Residues: CASSVRGTSSYEQYF. Full variable domain (outside the CDR3, taken from reference TRBV9 and TRBJ2-7): DSGVTQTPKHLITATGQRVTLRCSPRSGDLSVYWYQQSLDQGLQFLIQYYNGEERAKGNILERFSAQQFPDLHSELNLSSLELGDSALYFCASSVRGTSSYEQYFGPGTRLTVT.